Listed here is a single T cell receptor (beta chain). This record comes from a study of human T cells and chemical hapten exposure. Study in general: Patients' scalps got diphenylcyclopropenone weekly throughout the approximately 24-week study.

The sample's time point: patch test 1, 2 weeks after DPC sensitization. Specified treatment: therapeutic diphenylcyclopropenone sensitization with weekly scalp DPC. Blood collection took place prior to placing each patch test. As processed by the authors: Between about 20,000 and 690,600 TCRs appeared in each sample, and the median stood at roughly 100,000. TCRdb ran MiXCR on the RACE reads and lists one entry per CDR3 protein. These V and J calls rely on TCRdb rather than the paper's analysis. The profile shows 300,000 to 350,000 distinct CDR3 sequences, around 6.9% of them singletons. The sample in question was whole blood, obtained in connection with sensitization to the hapten diphenylcyclopropenone (DPC). This TCR was recovered from a woman younger than 35 with alopecia areata. Some clones in this sample may be carry-over from other donors' samples.

The CDR3 loop reads CASSQEEGASSGNTIYF. DNA for the CDR3: TGTGCCAGCAGCCAAGAAGAGGGCGCGAGCTCTGGAAACACCATATATTTT. The chain couples TRBV3-1 to TRBJ1-3; the D is unclear. The germline gives CDR1 LGHDT, CDR2 YNNKEL (reference sequence). V was trimmed by 0 bases and J by 0 bases, leaving 12 bases between them. The CDR3 sequence is 17 residues long.